One sample yielded the 12 T cell receptor beta chains listed below, sequenced in a study of stem cell transplantation in POMP-related autoinflammatory disease (dated by TCRdb to 2020 to 2022). Preparation of the library involved the immunoSEQ multiplex PCR assay. The table comes from immuneACCESS by way of TCRdb, which keeps in-frame sequences with V and J called. Part of the clones is missing from these tables; in studies checked, under half for an unresolved V gene and the rest for unknown reasons. The sample includes 25,000 to 40,000 clones, with 85% to 90% observed a single time. Together, the top ten hold approximately 0.71% of the sample. In the paper's terms, the time point label means: before hematopoietic stem cell transplant. Sequencing used CD4+ T cells from PBMCs, obtained before stem cell transplantation. These receptors were taken from a human donor with POMP-related autoinflammation and immune dysregulation (PRAID).

This chain uses TRBV19 with TRBJ1-1; the D gene is possibly TRBD1 (6 bases). V was shortened by 3 bases and J by 2 bases, with 13 bases between the two germline ends. The V gene's germline CDR1 is LNHDA and CDR2 SQIVND (reference sequence). The CDR3 has 15 residues. The CDR3 is CASSIQDRFNTEAFF. The DNA for the CDR3 is TGTGCCAGTAGTATCCAGGACAGATTCAACACTGAAGCTTTCTTT.

The DNA of the CDR3 is TGTGCCAGCCCGACTTCAGAGACCCAGTACTTC. Its protein is CASPTSETQYF. The rearrangement joins TRBV25-1 to TRBJ2-5; no clear D. CDR1 and CDR2 (germline): MGHDK, SYGVNS. Trimming took off 8 bases at V and 4 bases at J, with 8 bases between the two ends. This CDR3 comprises 11 residues.

In DNA form, the CDR3 reads TGTGCCATCAGCCCCTACAGGGGTGGAGGAGAGACCCAGTACTTC. Amino acids: CAISPYRGGGETQYF. This sequence joins TRBV10-3 and TRBJ2-5; TRBD1 aligns across 7 bases. Unmatched junction bases numbered 11, after V lost 6 bases and J lost 4 bases. The germline V gene encodes CDR1 ENHRY and CDR2 SYGVKD. The CDR3 extends over 15 amino acids.

This chain uses TRBV27 with TRBJ2-3; 9 bases match TRBD2. The CDR3 length is 13 residues. V was pared by 7 bases and J by 2 bases, with 1 base of the junction left unmatched. Looked up from germline, CDR1 is MNHEY and CDR2 is SMNVEV (reference sequence). DNA for the CDR3: TGTGCCAGCACTAGCGGGATCACAGATACGCAGTATTTT. This sequence encodes CASTSGITDTQYF.

The chain couples TRBV27 to TRBJ2-2; no clear D gene. The CDR3 loop spans 17 amino acids. V lost 1 base to trimming and J lost 0 bases, with 12 bases between them. Per the germline V gene, CDR1 is MNHEY and CDR2 is SMNVEV (reference sequence). The CDR3 region is CASSLLAVSSNTGELFF. The DNA of the CDR3 is TGTGCCAGCAGTTTATTGGCCGTTTCTTCGAACACCGGGGAGCTGTTTTTT.

The chain is built from TRBV5-1 and TRBJ2-3; 7 bases line up with TRBD2. Germline V gene sequence: CDR1 SGHRS, CDR2 YFSETQ. V was pared by 6 bases and J by 2 bases, with 12 bases of the junction left unmatched. The CDR3 spans 16 residues. This CDR3 reads CASNDPSGPITDTQYF. CDR3 nucleotide sequence: TGCGCCAGCAATGATCCTAGCGGACCGATCACAGATACGCAGTATTTT.

In this sample, this clone turned up once. V and J are TRBV6-5 and TRBJ2-1; D gene ambiguous. The V gene lost 0 bases and the J gene lost 4 bases, with 10 bases spanning the gap. The CDR3 loop spans 15 amino acids. Germline V gives CDR1 MNHEY, CDR2 SVGAGI. The CDR3 here is CASSYSTVGYNEQFF. As DNA, the CDR3 is TGTGCCAGCAGTTACTCCACGGTCGGTTACAATGAGCAGTTCTTC.

V gene TRBV5-1 combines with J gene TRBJ2-5; 9 bases are a match to TRBD2. Germline CDR1 SGHRS, CDR2 YFSETQ. V trimming: 0 bases; J trimming: 1 base; junction bases outside the gene matches: 4. There are 16 residues in the CDR3. CDR3 loop: CASSLEGGGAQETQYF. The CDR3 region has the DNA TGCGCCAGCAGCTTGGAAGGCGGGGGGGCCCAAGAGACCCAGTACTTC.

This clone appeared a few times. V is TRBV2 and J is TRBJ2-1; D unclear. Germline loops: CDR1 SNHLY, CDR2 FYNNEI. The CDR3 covers 12 residues. Trimming took 6 bases from V and 8 from J, leaving 11 bases between them. In nucleotides, the CDR3 is TGTGCCAGCAGGCCCAGCTGGGATGAGCAGTTCTTC. Translation: CASRPSWDEQFF.

The chain uses TRBV6-5 and TRBJ1-2, with D uncertain. V shed 0 bases and J shed 4 bases, with 12 bases lying between them. The CDR3 is 15 amino acids. Germline values: CDR1 MNHEY, CDR2 SVGAGI. This CDR3 is CASSYSGEGGYGYTF. The CDR3 DNA follows: TGTGCCAGCAGTTACTCCGGGGAGGGTGGCTATGGCTACACCTTC.

The sample holds one count of this clone. The chain is built from TRBV4-1 and TRBJ2-5; 9 bases are a match to TRBD2. With V trimmed by 2 bases and J by 5 bases, 6 bases remained unmatched. The CDR3 runs to 15 residues. The germline V gene encodes CDR1 MGHRA and CDR2 YSYEKL. CDR3 region: CASSQPGLAAETQYF. CDR3 sequence (DNA): TGCGCCAGCAGCCAACCGGGACTAGCTGCGGAGACCCAGTACTTC.

The chain employs TRBV6-1 and TRBJ2-5; TRBD1 or TRBD2 may be the D gene (5 bases each). This CDR3 is 14 amino acids long. The V end lost 1 base, the J end lost 0 bases, and 6 bases lay between the germline ends. The germline gives CDR1 MNHNS, CDR2 SASEGT. CDR3 sequence reads: CASSEVGHQETQYF. CDR3 nucleotides: TGTGCCAGCAGTGAAGTGGGACACCAAGAGACCCAGTACTTC.